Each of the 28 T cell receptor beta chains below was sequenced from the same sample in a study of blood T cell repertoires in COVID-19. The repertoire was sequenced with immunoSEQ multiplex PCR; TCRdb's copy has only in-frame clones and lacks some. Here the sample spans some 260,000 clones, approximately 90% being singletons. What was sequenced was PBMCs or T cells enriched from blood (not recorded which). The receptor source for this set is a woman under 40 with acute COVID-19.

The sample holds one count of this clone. The CDR3 protein is CASSLVPGATNYGYTF. The CDR3 DNA reads as TGTGCCAGCAGCTTAGTCCCAGGGGCTACTAACTATGGCTACACCTTC. V usage is TRBV11-2 and J usage is TRBJ1-2; maybe TRBD1 (6 bases). Trimming cost V 1 base and J 0 bases, with 12 bases left between them. Germline V gene lookup returns CDR1 SGHAT and CDR2 FQNNGV. The CDR3 is made up of 16 amino acids. The full variable domain, in which reference TRBV11-2 and TRBJ1-2 provide the parts outside the CDR3, is EAGVAQSPRYKIIEKRQSVAFWCNPISGHATLYWYQQILGQGPKLLIQFQNNGVVDDSQLPKDRFSAERLKGVDSTLKIQPAKLEDSAVYLCASSLVPGATNYGYTFGSGTRLTVV.

The CDR3 nucleotides are TGTGCCAGCAGTGAAGCGCTTCTCACAGGGCGGAATTCACCCCTCCACTTT. It encodes CASSEALLTGRNSPLHF. The chain carries TRBV6-1 and TRBJ1-6; D perhaps matches TRBD1 (6 bases). Germline-derived CDR1 and CDR2 are MNHNS and SASEGT. With 0 bases removed from V and 7 bases from J, the gap between germline ends came to 16 bases. The CDR3 runs to 17 residues.

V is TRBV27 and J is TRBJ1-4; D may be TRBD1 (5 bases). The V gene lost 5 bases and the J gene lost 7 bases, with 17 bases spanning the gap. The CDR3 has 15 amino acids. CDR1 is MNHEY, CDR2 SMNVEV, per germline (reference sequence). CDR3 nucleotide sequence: TGTGCCAGCAGTCAAGGAGGGACCGACCTTGAAAAACTGTTTTTT. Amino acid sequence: CASSQGGTDLEKLFF.

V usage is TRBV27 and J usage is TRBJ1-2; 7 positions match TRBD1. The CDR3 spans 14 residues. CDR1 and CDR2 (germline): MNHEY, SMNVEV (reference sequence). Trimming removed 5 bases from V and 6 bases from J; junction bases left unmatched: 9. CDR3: CASSPQDRVHGYTF. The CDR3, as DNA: TGTGCCAGCAGTCCCCAAGACAGGGTCCATGGCTACACCTTC.

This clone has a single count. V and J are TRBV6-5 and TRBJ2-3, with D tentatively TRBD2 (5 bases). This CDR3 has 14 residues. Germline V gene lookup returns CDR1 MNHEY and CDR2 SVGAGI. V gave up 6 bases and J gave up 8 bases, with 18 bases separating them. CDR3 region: CASSRERTHLTQYF. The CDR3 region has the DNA TGTGCCAGCAGCCGTGAGCGGACCCACCTTACGCAGTATTTT.

The CDR3 DNA reads as TGTGCCATCAGTGAAAGGAGCTTCTCCTACGAGCAGTACTTC. Protein product: CAISERSFSYEQYF. The chain couples TRBV10-3 to TRBJ2-7; D unclear. V lost 3 bases to trimming and J lost 0 bases, with 9 bases between them. Germline CDR1 ENHRY, CDR2 SYGVKD. This CDR3 comprises 14 residues.

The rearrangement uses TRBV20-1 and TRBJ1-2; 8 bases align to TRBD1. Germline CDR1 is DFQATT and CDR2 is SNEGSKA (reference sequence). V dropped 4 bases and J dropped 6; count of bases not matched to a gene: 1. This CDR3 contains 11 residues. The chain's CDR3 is CSAKGQDGYTF. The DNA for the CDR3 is TGCAGTGCTAAGGGACAGGATGGCTACACCTTC.

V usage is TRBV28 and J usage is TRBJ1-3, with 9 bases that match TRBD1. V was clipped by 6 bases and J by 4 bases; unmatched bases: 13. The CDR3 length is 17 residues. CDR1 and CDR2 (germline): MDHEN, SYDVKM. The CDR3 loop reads CASRGSGTGHNGNTIYF. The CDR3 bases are TGTGCCAGCAGAGGATCCGGGACAGGGCACAACGGAAACACCATATATTTT.

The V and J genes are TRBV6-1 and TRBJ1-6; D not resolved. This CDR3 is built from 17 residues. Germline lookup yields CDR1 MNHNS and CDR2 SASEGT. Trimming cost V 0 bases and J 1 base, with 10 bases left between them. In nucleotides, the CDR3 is TGTGCCAGCAGTGAAGCACGAGGGTTGTCCTATAATTCACCCCTCCACTTT. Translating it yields CASSEARGLSYNSPLHF.

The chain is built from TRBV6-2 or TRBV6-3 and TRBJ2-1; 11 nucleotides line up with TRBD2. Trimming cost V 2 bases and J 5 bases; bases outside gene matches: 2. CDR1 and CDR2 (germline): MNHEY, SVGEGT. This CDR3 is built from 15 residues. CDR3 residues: CASSYASGRNNEQFF. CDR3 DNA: TGTGCCAGCAGTTACGCTAGCGGGAGGAACAATGAGCAGTTCTTC.

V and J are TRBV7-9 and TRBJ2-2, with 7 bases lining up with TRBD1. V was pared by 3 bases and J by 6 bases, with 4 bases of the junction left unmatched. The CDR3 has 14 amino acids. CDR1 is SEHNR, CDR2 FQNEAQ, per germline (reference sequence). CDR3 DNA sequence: TGTGCCAGCAGCTTGACAGGGCCCGCCGGGGAGCTGTTTTTT. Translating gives CASSLTGPAGELFF.

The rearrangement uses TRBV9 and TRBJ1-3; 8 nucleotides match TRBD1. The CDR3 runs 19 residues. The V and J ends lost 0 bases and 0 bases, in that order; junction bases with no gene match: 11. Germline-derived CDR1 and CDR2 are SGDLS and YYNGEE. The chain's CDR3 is CASSVEPPRQGSSGNTIYF. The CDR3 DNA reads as TGTGCCAGCAGCGTAGAGCCCCCGCGACAGGGGAGCTCTGGAAACACCATATATTTT.

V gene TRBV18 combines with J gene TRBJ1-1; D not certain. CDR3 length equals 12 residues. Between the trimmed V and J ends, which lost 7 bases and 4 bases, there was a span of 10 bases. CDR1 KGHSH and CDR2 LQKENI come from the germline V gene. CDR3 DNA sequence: TGTGCCAGCTTCCACGGTGGCACTGAAGCTTTCTTT. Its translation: CASFHGGTEAFF.

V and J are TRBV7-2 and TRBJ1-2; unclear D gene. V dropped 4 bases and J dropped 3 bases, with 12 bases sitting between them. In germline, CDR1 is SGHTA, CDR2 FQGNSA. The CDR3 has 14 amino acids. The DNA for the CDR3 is TGTGCCAGCAGCTCCCAGATGGGAGACTATGGCTACACCTTC. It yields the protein CASSSQMGDYGYTF.

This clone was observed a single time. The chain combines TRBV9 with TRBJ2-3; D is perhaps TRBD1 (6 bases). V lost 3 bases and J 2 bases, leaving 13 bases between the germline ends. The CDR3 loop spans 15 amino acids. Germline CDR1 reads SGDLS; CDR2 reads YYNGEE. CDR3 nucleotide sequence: TGTGCCAGCAGCGGGAAGGGGGTCTACACAGATACGCAGTATTTT. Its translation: CASSGKGVYTDTQYF.

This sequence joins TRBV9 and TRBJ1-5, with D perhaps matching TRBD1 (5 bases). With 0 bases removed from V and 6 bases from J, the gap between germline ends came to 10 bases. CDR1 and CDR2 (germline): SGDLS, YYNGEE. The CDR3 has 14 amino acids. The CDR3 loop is CASSVGPGPQPQHF. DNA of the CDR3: TGTGCCAGCAGCGTAGGTCCAGGGCCTCAGCCCCAGCATTTT.

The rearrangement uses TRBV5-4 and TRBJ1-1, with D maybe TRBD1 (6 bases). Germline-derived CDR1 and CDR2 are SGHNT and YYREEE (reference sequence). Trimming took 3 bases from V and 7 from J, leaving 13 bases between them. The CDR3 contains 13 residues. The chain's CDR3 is CASSSLTGLEAFF. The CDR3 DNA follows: TGTGCCAGCAGCTCCTTGACAGGACTTGAAGCTTTCTTT.

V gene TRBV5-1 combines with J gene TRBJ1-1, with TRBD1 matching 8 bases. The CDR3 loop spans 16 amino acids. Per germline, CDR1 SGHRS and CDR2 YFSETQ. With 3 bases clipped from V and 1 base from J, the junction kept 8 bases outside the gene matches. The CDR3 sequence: CASSSGGPGANTEAFF. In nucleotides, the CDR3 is TGCGCCAGCAGCTCAGGGGGCCCGGGAGCGAACACTGAAGCTTTCTTT. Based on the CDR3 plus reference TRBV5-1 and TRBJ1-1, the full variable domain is KAGVTQTPRYLIKTRGQQVTLSCSPISGHRSVSWYQQTPGQGLQFLFEYFSETQRNKGNFPGRFSGRQFSNSRSEMNVSTLELGDSALYLCASSSGGPGANTEAFFGQGTRLTVV.

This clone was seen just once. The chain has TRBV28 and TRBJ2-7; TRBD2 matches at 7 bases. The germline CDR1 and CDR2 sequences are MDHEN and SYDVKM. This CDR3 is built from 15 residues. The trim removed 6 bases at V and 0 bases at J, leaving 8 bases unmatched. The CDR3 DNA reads TGTGCCAGCAGCCCCGGACTAGGGATCTCCTACGAGCAGTACTTC. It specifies CASSPGLGISYEQYF.

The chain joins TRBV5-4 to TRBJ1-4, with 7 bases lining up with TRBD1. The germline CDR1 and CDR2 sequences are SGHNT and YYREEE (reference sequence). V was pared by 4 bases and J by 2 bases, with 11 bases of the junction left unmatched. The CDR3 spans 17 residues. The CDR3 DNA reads TGTGCCAGCAGCCTTTACAGGGGAGGAGGGACTAATGAAAAACTGTTTTTT. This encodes CASSLYRGGGTNEKLFF.

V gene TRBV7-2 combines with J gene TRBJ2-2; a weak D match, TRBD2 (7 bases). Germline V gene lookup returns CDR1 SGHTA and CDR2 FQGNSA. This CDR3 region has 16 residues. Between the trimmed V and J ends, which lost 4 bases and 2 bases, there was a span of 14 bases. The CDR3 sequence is CASSWGLAVNTGELFF. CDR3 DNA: TGTGCCAGCAGCTGGGGGCTAGCGGTAAACACCGGGGAGCTGTTTTTT. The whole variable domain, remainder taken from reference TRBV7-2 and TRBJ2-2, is GAGVSQSPSNKVTEKGKDVELRCDPISGHTALYWYRQSLGQGLEFLIYFQGNSAPDKSGLPSDRFSAERTGGSVSTLTIQRTQQEDSAVYLCASSWGLAVNTGELFFGEGSRLTVL.

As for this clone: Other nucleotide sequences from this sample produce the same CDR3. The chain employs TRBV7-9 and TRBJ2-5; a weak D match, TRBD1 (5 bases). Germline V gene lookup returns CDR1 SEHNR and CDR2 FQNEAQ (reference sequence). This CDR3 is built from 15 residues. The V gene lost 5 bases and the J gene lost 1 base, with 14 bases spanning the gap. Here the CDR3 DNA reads TGTGCCAGCAGCCAGCCCAGGGTTTCCCAAGAGACCCAGTACTTC. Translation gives CASSQPRVSQETQYF.

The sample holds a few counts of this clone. The CDR3 sequence: CASSVTSGDQETQYF. CDR3 nucleotides: TGTGCCAGCAGTGTAACTAGCGGGGACCAAGAGACCCAGTACTTC. The J gene is TRBJ2-5, the V gene TRBV6-4, with 10 bases aligning to TRBD2. Germline V gives CDR1 MRHNA, CDR2 SNTAGT. The CDR3 has 15 amino acids. The V gene end was trimmed by 4 bases and the J gene end by 0 bases; junction bases not matched to a gene: 2.

CDR3 sequence (DNA): TGTGCCAGCAGCCCTCTCGGGGGGGAGGAGACCCAGTACTTC. It encodes CASSPLGGEETQYF. This rearrangement joins TRBV4-2 to TRBJ2-5; 8 nucleotides agree with TRBD2. Germline values: CDR1 LGHNA, CDR2 YNFKEQ. CDR3 length: 14 residues. The ends lost 4 bases at V and 5 bases at J; junction bases unmatched: 6.

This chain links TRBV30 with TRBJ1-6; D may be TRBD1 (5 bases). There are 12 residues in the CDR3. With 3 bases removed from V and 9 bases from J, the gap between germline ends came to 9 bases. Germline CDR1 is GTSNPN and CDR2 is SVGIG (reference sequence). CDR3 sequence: CAWRGLTSPLHF. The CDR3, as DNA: TGTGCCTGGAGGGGACTGACTTCACCCCTCCACTTT.

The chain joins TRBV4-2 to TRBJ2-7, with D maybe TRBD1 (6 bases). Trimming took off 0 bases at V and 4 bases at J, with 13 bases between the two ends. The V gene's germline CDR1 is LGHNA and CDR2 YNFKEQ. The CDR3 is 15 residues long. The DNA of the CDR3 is TGTGCCAGCAGCCAAGATCAGGGGTTGGGGTACGAGCAGTACTTC. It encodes CASSQDQGLGYEQYF.

The CDR3 bases are TGTGCCAGCACTATAAGGGGGAGTGAAGCTTTCTTT. Encoded protein: CASTIRGSEAFF. This chain joins TRBV12-3 or TRBV12-4 and TRBJ1-1; TRBD1 is a possible D gene (6 bases). V dropped 7 bases and J dropped 7 bases, with 13 bases sitting between them. The CDR3 spans 12 residues.

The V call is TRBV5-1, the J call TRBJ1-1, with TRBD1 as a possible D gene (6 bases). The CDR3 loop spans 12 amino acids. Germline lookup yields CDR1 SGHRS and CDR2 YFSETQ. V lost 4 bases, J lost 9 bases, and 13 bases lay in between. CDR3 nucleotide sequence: TGCGCCAGCAGCCCAAGCGGGACACAAGCTTTCTTT. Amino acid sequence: CASSPSGTQAFF.